The clone carrying this T cell receptor (beta chain) was detected many times. No antigen is known for it. The sample comes from a study of vaccination and CD4 T cells after COVID-19. Time point described: late sampling 161 to 241 days after vaccination in three convalescent patients. TCRdb analysed the PCR reads with MiXCR anew, one entry per CDR3 protein. Of 30,000 to 40,000 distinct CDR3 sequences in the sample, around 33% were seen once. The study, taken as a whole, reports: Median counts of SARS-CoV-2-reactive clonotypes increased from 21 to 38; this difference was not significant. Convalescent patients displayed a median roughly 90% of reactive clones emerging only post-vaccination.

The sample in question was CD4+ T cells from blood, obtained about 7 months after SARS-CoV-2 vaccination. This receptor was taken from a human donor who had recovered from COVID-19.

This CDR3 reads CSARDRLDRYEQYF. The CDR3 region has the DNA TGCAGTGCTAGAGATAGGCTGGACCGCTACGAGCAGTACTTC. The chain employs TRBV20-1 and TRBJ2-7; D gene unclear. Germline V gives CDR1 DFQATT, CDR2 SNEGSKA (reference sequence). Trimming cost V 0 bases and J 3 bases, with 12 bases left between them. CDR3 length: 14 residues.